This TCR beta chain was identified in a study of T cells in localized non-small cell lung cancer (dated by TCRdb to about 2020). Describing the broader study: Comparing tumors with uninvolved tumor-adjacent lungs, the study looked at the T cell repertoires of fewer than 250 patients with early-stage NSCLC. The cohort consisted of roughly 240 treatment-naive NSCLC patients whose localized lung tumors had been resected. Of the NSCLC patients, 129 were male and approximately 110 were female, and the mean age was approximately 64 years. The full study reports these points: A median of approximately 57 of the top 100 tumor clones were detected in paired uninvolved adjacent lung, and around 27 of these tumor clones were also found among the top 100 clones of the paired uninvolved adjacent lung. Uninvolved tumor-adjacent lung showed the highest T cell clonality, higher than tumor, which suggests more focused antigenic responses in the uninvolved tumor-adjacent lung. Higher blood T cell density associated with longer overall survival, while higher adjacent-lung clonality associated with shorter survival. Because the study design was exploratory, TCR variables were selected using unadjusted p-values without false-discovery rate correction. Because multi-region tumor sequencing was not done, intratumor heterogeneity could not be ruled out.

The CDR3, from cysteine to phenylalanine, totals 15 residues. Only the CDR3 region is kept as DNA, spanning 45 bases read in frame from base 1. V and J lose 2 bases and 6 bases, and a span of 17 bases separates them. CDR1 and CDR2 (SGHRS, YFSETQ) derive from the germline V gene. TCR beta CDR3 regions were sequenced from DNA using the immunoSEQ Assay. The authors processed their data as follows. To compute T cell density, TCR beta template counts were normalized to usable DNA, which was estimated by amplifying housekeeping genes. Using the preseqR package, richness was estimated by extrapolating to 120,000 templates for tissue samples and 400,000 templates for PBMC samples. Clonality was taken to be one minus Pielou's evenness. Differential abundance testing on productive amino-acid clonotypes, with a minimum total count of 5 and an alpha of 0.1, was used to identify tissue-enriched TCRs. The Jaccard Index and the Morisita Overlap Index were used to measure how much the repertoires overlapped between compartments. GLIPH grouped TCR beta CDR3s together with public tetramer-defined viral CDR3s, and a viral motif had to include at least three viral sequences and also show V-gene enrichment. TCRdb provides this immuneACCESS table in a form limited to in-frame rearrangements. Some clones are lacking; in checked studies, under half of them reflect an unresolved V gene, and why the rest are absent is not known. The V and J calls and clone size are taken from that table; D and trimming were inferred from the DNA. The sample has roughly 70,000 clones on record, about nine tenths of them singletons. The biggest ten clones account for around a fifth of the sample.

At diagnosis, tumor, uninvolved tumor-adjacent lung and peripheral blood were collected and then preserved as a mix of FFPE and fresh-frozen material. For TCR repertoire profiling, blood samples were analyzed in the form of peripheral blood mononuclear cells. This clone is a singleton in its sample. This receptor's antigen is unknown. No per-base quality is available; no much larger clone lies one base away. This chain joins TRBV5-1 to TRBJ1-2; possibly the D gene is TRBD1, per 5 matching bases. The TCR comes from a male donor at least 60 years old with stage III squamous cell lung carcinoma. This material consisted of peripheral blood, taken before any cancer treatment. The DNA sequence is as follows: TGCGCCAGCAGCTTCGATGGAGGGGATCAGGATGGCTACACCTTC. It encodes CASSFDGGDQDGYTF.